A selection of T cell receptor beta chains follows, all from one sample in a study of vaccination and CD4 T cells after COVID-19. TCRdb recomputed calls from the PCR reads with MiXCR, one row per CDR3 protein. Among over 20,000 distinct CDR3 sequences listed, 44% were seen once. Which antigens these TCRs recognize remains unknown. This sample comprised CD4+ T cells from blood, cultured in vitro, obtained before SARS-CoV-2 vaccination. These receptors came from a human donor who received a COVID-19 vaccine. Both conserved end residues are part of each CDR3. D genes are given only for firm matches. Rows may omit the clone size; those that give it use once, few, many or a size class.

TGTGCCAGCAGTTTAGGGGGACAGGGCGAAGAGACCCAGTACTTC	CASSLGGQGEETQYF	TRBD1	TRBV28	.	TRBJ2-5
TGTGCCAGCAGTGAATTTTCGACAGGGATCGATAGCAATCAGCCCCAGCATTTT	CASSEFSTGIDSNQPQHF	TRBD1	TRBV6-1	.	TRBJ1-5
TGTGCCAGCAGTTACTCCAGGGCAGCCCTTAACTATGGCTACACCTTC	CASSYSRAALNYGYTF	.	TRBV6-2/TRBV6-3	.	TRBJ1-2
TGTGCCAGCAGCTTAGTGTTTAAGGGAAACGAGCAGTACTTC	CASSLVFKGNEQYF	.	TRBV7-8	.	TRBJ2-7
TGTGCCAGCAGTTCGCCGGGACTACCAGAGACCCAGTACTTC	CASSSPGLPETQYF	TRBD2	TRBV6-5	.	TRBJ2-5
TGTGCCACCAGCCCTACCGGGATGGATAATTCACCCCTCCACTTT	CATSPTGMDNSPLHF	.	TRBV15	few	TRBJ1-6
TGCAGTGCTCGGTCCGGGGCGGGGGGCATCTCGTGGGTAGATACGCAGTATTTT	CSARSGAGGISWVDTQYF	TRBD2	TRBV20-1	.	TRBJ2-3
TGTGCCAGCAGCGCTAGCGGGGCGCCTCTGGAGACCCAGTACTTC	CASSASGAPLETQYF	TRBD2	TRBV9	once	TRBJ2-5
TGTGCCAGCAGTCTAAGCGGGGCCTATGGCTACACCTTC	CASSLSGAYGYTF	.	TRBV12-3/TRBV12-4	.	TRBJ1-2
TGTGCCAGCAGCTTGGGGGTCTCCGGGGACTATGGCTACACCTTC	CASSLGVSGDYGYTF	.	TRBV7-9	.	TRBJ1-2
TGCAGTGCTAGAGCGGGACAGGGGCGCAACGAGCAGTACTTC	CSARAGQGRNEQYF	TRBD1	TRBV20-1	.	TRBJ2-7
TGTGCCAGCAGTGTATGGGATACTTTAAGCACAGATACGCAGTATTTT	CASSVWDTLSTDTQYF	.	TRBV6-1	few	TRBJ2-3
TGCAGTGCTGGCCCTACGGGGGAAATTAGAGAGACCCAGTACTTC	CSAGPTGEIRETQYF	.	TRBV20-1	.	TRBJ2-5
TGTGCCAGCAGCTTACAGCCAGGAAAGGGGGAGACCCAGTACTTC	CASSLQPGKGETQYF	.	TRBV7-3	.	TRBJ2-5
TGTGCCAGCGAGACAGGCGGACGCAATCAGCCCCAGCATTTT	CASETGGRNQPQHF	.	TRBV6-1	.	TRBJ1-5
TGTGCCAGCAGCACCCGACGGAATTCAAACTATGGCTACACCTTC	CASSTRRNSNYGYTF	.	TRBV7-9	.	TRBJ1-2
TGTGCCAGCATTGGGCTAGCGGGCCTAGGGGCAGATACGCAGTATTTT	CASIGLAGLGADTQYF	TRBD2	TRBV27	.	TRBJ2-3
TGTGCCAGCAGTTCCCCGGCCGGGACAAGGGACACTGAAGCTTTCTTT	CASSSPAGTRDTEAFF	.	TRBV28	.	TRBJ1-1
TGTGCCAGTAGTATCAATGAGGACAGGGGAACCCAGTACTTC	CASSINEDRGTQYF	TRBD1	TRBV19	once	TRBJ2-5
TGTGCCAGCAGCTTAGGAGGGACTAGCGGGGCTGGGAATGAGCAGTTCTTC	CASSLGGTSGAGNEQFF	TRBD2	TRBV7-6	.	TRBJ2-1
TGTGCCAGCAGTCCGACGGGGGCAGATACGCAGTATTTT	CASSPTGADTQYF	.	TRBV12-3/TRBV12-4	few	TRBJ2-3
TGCGCCAGCAGCTCGGTGACAGGGGTAACCTATGGCTACACCTTC	CASSSVTGVTYGYTF	TRBD1	TRBV5-1	.	TRBJ1-2
TGTGCCACCCTACCTCTAGCGGGGGGTTTCAATGAGCAGTTCTTC	CATLPLAGGFNEQFF	TRBD2	TRBV15	.	TRBJ2-1
TGTGCCAGCACCCCCGGCGGCCCTAATTCACCCCTCCACTTT	CASTPGGPNSPLHF	.	TRBV11-3	few	TRBJ1-6
TGCAGTGCTCGACCAGGGGGGGTGAGCAACACCATATATTTT	CSARPGGVSNTIYF	TRBD1	TRBV20-1	few	TRBJ1-3
TGTGCCAGCAGCTTGATGGCAGCAACTGGTAATGGCTACACCTTC	CASSLMAATGNGYTF	.	TRBV5-6	.	TRBJ1-2
TGCGCCAGCAGCAACCCCCTAACGGGACAGGGAGATTCACCCCTCCACTTT	CASSNPLTGQGDSPLHF	TRBD1	TRBV5-1	.	TRBJ1-6
TGCAGTGCGAGGGGGGGAGCCAAAAACATTCAGTACTTC	CSARGGAKNIQYF	.	TRBV20-1	few	TRBJ2-4
TGTGCCAGCTCACCGAGCAGGTTGGGCACAGATACGCAGTATTTT	CASSPSRLGTDTQYF	.	TRBV18	once	TRBJ2-3
TGTGCCAGCAGTTACAGGACTAGTTTCGCAGATACGCAGTATTTT	CASSYRTSFADTQYF	TRBD2	TRBV27	few	TRBJ2-3
TGTGCCAGTAGTATCCTCCCGGGGGGGGGTTTCAATCAGCCCCAGCATTTT	CASSILPGGGFNQPQHF	.	TRBV19	.	TRBJ1-5
TGTGCCAGTAGTATGGTCAGGGGGTCCACTGAAGCTTTCTTT	CASSMVRGSTEAFF	TRBD1	TRBV19	.	TRBJ1-1
TGTGCCAGCAGTTTAGATGGGACAGGGGAGGAGACCCAGTACTTC	CASSLDGTGEETQYF	TRBD1	TRBV12-3/TRBV12-4	.	TRBJ2-5
TGTGCCACCAGTGACCCGGGACAGGGGGCCGGGACCCAGTACTTC	CATSDPGQGAGTQYF	TRBD1	TRBV24-1	.	TRBJ2-5
TGCAGTGCTACCCCCGGGATAGGACCCTCCTACGAGCAGTACTTC	CSATPGIGPSYEQYF	.	TRBV20-1	.	TRBJ2-7
TGTGCCAGCTCACCACCGGGGGGTCTGAACACTGAAGCTTTCTTT	CASSPPGGLNTEAFF	.	TRBV18	.	TRBJ1-1
TGTGCCAGCTCACCACCCGTGGCACAGGGGTTCGCCAAAAACATTCAGTACTTC	CASSPPVAQGFAKNIQYF	TRBD1	TRBV18	.	TRBJ2-4
TGTGCCAGCTCACCGGGGGGACAGGGAGCCTATGGCTACACCTTC	CASSPGGQGAYGYTF	TRBD1	TRBV18	.	TRBJ1-2
TGTGCCTGGAGGGTGGGCCCTACAGCGGATGAGCAGTTCTTC	CAWRVGPTADEQFF	.	TRBV30	.	TRBJ2-1
TGTGCCAGCAGCCGGATCCGGAAAGTGAACACTGAAGCTTTCTTT	CASSRIRKVNTEAFF	.	TRBV6-1	few	TRBJ1-1
TGTGCCAGCAGCAGGACAGGGATCGGCTACACCTTC	CASSRTGIGYTF	TRBD1	TRBV6-1	.	TRBJ1-2
TGTGCCACCAGTAAATCAGGGTTTAGTACTGAAGCTTTCTTT	CATSKSGFSTEAFF	.	TRBV24-1	.	TRBJ1-1
TGTGCCAGTAGTATAGCAGGGGCGAAAGTTCAGCCCCAGCATTTT	CASSIAGAKVQPQHF	.	TRBV19	.	TRBJ1-5
TGTGCCAGCAGCTTGTTAGGCAGCCGGGGCTACACCTTC	CASSLLGSRGYTF	.	TRBV5-4	.	TRBJ1-2
TGTGCCAGCAGTTGGACAGGGGAAGGTGGCTACACCTTC	CASSWTGEGGYTF	TRBD1	TRBV6-5	few	TRBJ1-2
TGCAGTGCTGCGGACGGCATGAACACTGAAGCTTTCTTT	CSAADGMNTEAFF	.	TRBV20-1	.	TRBJ1-1
TGCAGTGCTAGACCTTATGGGGGGGGCACAGATACGCAGTATTTT	CSARPYGGGTDTQYF	TRBD2	TRBV20-1	few	TRBJ2-3
TGTGCCAGCAGCTTAGGAGGGCTCACTGAAGCTTTTTTT	CASSLGGLTEAFF	.	TRBV7-3	.	TRBJ1-1
TGCAGTGCTAGAGGCTTGACTAGCGGGGGGCCCACCGGGGAGCTGTTTTTT	CSARGLTSGGPTGELFF	TRBD2	TRBV20-1	.	TRBJ2-2
TGTGCCAGCAGGGCAGGGGGGGGTCACACCGGGGAGCTGTTTTTT	CASRAGGGHTGELFF	.	TRBV2	.	TRBJ2-2
TGTGCCAGCAAGACAGGGGATTCGAGCAATCAGCCCCAGCATTTT	CASKTGDSSNQPQHF	TRBD1	TRBV28	few	TRBJ1-5
TGTGCCACCAGCAGAGACCTTACTAGCGGTGAGCAGTTCTTC	CATSRDLTSGEQFF	TRBD2	TRBV15	.	TRBJ2-1
TGTGCCAGCAGCGCCTCCGGGACAGGGGAGACCCAGTACTTC	CASSASGTGETQYF	TRBD1	TRBV9	.	TRBJ2-5
TGTGCCACGGGGACAGGGGGTCAGCCCCAGCATTTT	CATGTGGQPQHF	TRBD1	TRBV6-4	.	TRBJ1-5
TGTGCCAGCAGCTTGGAAACGGGCCATGGCTACACCTTC	CASSLETGHGYTF	.	TRBV5-5	.	TRBJ1-2